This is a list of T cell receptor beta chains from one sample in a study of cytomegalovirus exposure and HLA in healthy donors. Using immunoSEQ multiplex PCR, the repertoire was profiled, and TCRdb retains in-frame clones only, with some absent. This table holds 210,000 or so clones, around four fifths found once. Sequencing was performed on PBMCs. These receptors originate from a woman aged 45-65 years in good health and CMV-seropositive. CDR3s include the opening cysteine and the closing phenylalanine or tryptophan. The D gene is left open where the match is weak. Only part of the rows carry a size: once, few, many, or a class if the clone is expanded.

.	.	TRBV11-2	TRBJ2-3	CASRMGLTSWGGGTDTQYF	TGTGCCAGCAGAATGGGACTAACTAGCTGGGGAGGGGGGACAGATACGCAGTATTTT
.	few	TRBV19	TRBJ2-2	CASTGGPNTGELFF	TGTGCCAGTACCGGAGGGCCGAACACCGGGGAGCTGTTTTTT
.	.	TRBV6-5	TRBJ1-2	CASSRAEYGYTF	TGTGCCAGCAGCCGCGCCGAATATGGCTACACCTTC
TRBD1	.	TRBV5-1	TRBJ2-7	CASGILTGATYEQYF	TGCGCCAGCGGGATACTTACAGGGGCAACCTACGAGCAGTACTTC
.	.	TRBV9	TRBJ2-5	CASSSSLGRETQYF	TGTGCCAGCAGCTCCTCACTAGGCAGAGAGACCCAGTACTTC
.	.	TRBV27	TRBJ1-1	CASSFEQPGQLAPVNTEAFF	TGTGCCAGCAGTTTTGAGCAGCCAGGACAGCTAGCTCCCGTGAACACTGAAGCTTTCTTT
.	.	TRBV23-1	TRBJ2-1	CASSPDRYNEQFF	TGCGCCAGCAGTCCCGACAGGTACAATGAGCAGTTCTTC
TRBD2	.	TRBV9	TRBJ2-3	CASSSLAGRSYTDTQYF	TGTGCCAGCAGCTCTTTAGCGGGGCGGTCTTACACAGATACGCAGTATTTT
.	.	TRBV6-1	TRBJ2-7	CASSESLEPEQYF	TGTGCCAGCAGTGAAAGTCTGGAGCCCGAGCAGTACTTC
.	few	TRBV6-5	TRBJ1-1	CASSSQVANTEAFF	TGTGCCAGCAGTTCACAGGTTGCGAACACTGAAGCTTTCTTT
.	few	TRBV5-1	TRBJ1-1	CASSLFQGGGYTEAFF	TGCGCCAGCAGCTTGTTCCAGGGTGGAGGGTACACTGAAGCTTTCTTT
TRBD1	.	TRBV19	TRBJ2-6	CASSPRDRVRSGANVLTF	TGTGCCAGTAGTCCCCGGGACAGGGTTCGCTCTGGGGCCAACGTCCTGACTTTC
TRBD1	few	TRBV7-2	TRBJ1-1	CASSLDRGLNTEAFF	TGTGCCAGCAGCTTAGACAGGGGGTTGAACACTGAAGCTTTCTTT
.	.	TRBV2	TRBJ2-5	CASSGSGAQETQYF	TGTGCCAGCAGTGGTTCAGGGGCTCAAGAGACCCAGTACTTC
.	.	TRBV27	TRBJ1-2	CASSPIGGEGYTF	TGTGCCAGCAGTCCGATTGGTGGTGAGGGCTACACCTTC
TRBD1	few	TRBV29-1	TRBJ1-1	CSVGHRGGVNTEAFF	TGCAGCGTTGGCCACAGGGGAGGCGTGAACACTGAAGCTTTCTTT